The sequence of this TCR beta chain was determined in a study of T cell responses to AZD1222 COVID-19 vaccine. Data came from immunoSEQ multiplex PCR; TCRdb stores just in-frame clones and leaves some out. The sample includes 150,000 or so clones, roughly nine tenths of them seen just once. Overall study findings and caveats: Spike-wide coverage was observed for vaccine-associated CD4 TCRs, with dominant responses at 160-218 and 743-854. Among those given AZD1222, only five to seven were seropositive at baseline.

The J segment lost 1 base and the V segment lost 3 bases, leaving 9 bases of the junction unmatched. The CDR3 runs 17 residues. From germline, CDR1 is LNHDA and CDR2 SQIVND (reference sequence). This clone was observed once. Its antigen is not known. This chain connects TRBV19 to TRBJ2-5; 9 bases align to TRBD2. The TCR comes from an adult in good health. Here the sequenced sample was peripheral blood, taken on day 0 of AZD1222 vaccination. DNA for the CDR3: TGTGCCAGTAGTATGGTGCGGGGGGGCGTGGGCCAAGAGACCCAGTACTTC. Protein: CASSMVRGGVGQETQYF. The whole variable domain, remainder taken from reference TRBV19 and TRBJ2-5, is DGGITQSPKYLFRKEGQNVTLSCEQNLNHDAMYWYRQDPGQGLRLIYYSQIVNDFQKGDIAEGYSVSREKKESFPLTVTSAQKNPTAFYLCASSMVRGGVGQETQYFGPGTRLLVL.